This T cell receptor (beta chain) was sequenced during a study of post-analysis software for immune sequencing data. In the study overall: Some patients lacked subtype; others had relapsing-remitting, secondary progressive or progressive-relapsing disease. Findings and limits, study-wide: People with multiple sclerosis had a significantly lower normalized Chao1 diversity than controls did. Samples from a shared batch, those prepared together, strongly co-clustered by F measure. Controls had lower frequencies than patients of roughly five TRBV segments, which included TRBV5-6, TRBV5-1 and TRBV20-1.

On this clonotype itself: Its specificity is not known.

Unique molecular identifiers were present in the TCR beta cDNA libraries. Input populations of roughly 1 to 10 million T cells gave rise to hundreds of thousands of cDNA molecules. TCRdb redid the calling of the PCR reads with MiXCR, one entry per CDR3 protein. The table shows hundreds of thousands of distinct CDR3 sequences, with roughly 27% occurring only once. V shed 0 bases and J 9 bases; nucleotides not matched to a gene: 9. The germline V gene encodes CDR1 DFQATT and CDR2 SNEGSKA (reference sequence). The CDR3 totals 15 residues. The chain joins TRBV20-1 to TRBJ1-5; 9 nucleotides match TRBD1. This receptor was identified in a girl aged 5 to 17 with multiple sclerosis. Sequencing input: blood. CDR3 bases: TGCAGTGCTAGAGATGGAAGGACAGGGGTTCGGCCCCAGCATTTT. It yields the protein CSARDGRTGVRPQHF.